Sequencing of this T cell receptor beta chain was carried out in a study of blood T cell repertoires in COVID-19. Here immunoSEQ multiplex PCR was the method, and the copy in TCRdb shows in-frame clones only, minus some. The repertoire has 51,000 or so clones, approximately 89% of them found once; the top ten carry 9%. Per the germline V gene, CDR1 is LGHNA and CDR2 is YSLEER. CDR3 length: 15 amino acids. V was clipped by 7 bases and J by 0 bases; unmatched bases: 5. Sequencing was performed on peripheral blood. The rearrangement joins TRBV4-3 to TRBJ2-1; 8 bases align to TRBD1. This TCR was sampled from a man older than 75 with active or convalescent COVID-19. The CDR3 loop reads CASMTGERSYNEQFF. In nucleotides, the CDR3 is TGCGCCAGCATGACAGGGGAGCGCTCCTACAATGAGCAGTTCTTC.